The TCR beta chain under discussion was sequenced for a study of blood T cell repertoires in COVID-19. In the study overall: Sample material is recorded as cDNA or gDNA derived from T cells, B-cell-depleted T cells, or PBMCs.

The data were produced by immunoSEQ multiplex PCR, yet TCRdb's version contains in-frame clones alone and is incomplete. The sample yields hundreds of thousands of clones, 75% to 85% seen once. Recruited during active infection, patients (from Seattle) were subsequently followed longitudinally. Germline V gene lookup returns CDR1 MGHRA and CDR2 YSYEKL. This CDR3 spans 15 amino acids. Trimming cost V 0 bases and J 4 bases, with 12 bases left between them. The clonotype comes from a woman older than 75 with COVID-19, enrolled during active disease. The sequenced sample consisted of peripheral blood. The chain links TRBV4-1 to TRBJ1-2; D ambiguous. As DNA, the CDR3 is TGCGCCAGCAGCCAAGAAGGATTTACTACCTATGGCTACACCTTC. This encodes CASSQEGFTTYGYTF.